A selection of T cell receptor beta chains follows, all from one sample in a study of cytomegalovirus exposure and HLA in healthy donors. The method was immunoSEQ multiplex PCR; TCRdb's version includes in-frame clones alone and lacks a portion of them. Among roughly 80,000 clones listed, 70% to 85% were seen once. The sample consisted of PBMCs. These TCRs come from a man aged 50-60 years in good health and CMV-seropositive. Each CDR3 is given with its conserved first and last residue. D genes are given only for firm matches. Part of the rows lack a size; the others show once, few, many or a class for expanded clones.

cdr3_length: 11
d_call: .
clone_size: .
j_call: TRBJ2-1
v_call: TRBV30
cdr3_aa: CAWSQYNEQFF
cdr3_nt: TGTGCCTGGAGTCAATACAATGAGCAGTTCTTC

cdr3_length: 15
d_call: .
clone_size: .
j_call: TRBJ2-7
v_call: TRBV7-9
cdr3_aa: CASSLISEPHYEQYF
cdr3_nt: TGTGCCAGCAGCTTAATCTCCGAGCCCCACTACGAGCAGTACTTC

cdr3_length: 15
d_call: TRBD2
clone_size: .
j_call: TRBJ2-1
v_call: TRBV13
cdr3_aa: CASSKSGSSYNEQFF
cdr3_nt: TGTGCCAGCAGCAAAAGCGGGAGCTCCTACAATGAGCAGTTCTTC

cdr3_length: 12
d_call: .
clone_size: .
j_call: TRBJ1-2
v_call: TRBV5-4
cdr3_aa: CASSLGVVGYTF
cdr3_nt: TGTGCCAGCAGCTTGGGAGTGGTAGGCTACACCTTC

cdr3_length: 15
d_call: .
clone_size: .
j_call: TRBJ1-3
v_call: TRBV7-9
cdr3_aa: CASSPGATSGNTIYF
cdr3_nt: TGTGCCAGCAGCCCAGGGGCCACATCTGGAAACACCATATATTTT

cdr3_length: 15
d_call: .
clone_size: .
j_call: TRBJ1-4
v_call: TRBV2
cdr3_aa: CASRSGPGPGGKLFF
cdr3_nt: TGTGCCAGCCGATCAGGCCCCGGACCCGGGGGAAAACTGTTTTTT

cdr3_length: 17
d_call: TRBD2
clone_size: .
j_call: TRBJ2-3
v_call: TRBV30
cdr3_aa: CAWSVLSSGKRTDTQYF
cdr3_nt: TGTGCCTGGAGTGTACTGAGTAGCGGGAAACGTACAGATACGCAGTATTTT

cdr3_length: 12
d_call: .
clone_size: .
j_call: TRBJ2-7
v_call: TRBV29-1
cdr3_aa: CSVESLAAEQYF
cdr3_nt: TGCAGCGTTGAGTCGTTAGCCGCCGAGCAGTACTTC

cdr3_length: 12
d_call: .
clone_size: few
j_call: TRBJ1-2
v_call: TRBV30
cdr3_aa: CAWSPPGVGYTF
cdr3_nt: TGTGCCTGGAGTCCGCCAGGGGTCGGCTACACCTTC

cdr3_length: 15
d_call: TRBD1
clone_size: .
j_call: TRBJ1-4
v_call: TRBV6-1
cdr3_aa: CASSEAKRQGYKLFF
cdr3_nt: TGTGCCAGCAGTGAAGCGAAAAGACAGGGGTATAAACTGTTTTTT

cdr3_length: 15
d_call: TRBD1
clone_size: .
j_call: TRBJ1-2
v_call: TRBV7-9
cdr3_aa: CASSLGDSLDYGYTF
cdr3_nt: TGTGCCAGCAGCTTAGGGGACAGCCTGGACTATGGCTACACCTTC

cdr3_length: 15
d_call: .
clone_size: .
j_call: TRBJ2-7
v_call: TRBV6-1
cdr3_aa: CASSEPRAGSAEQYF
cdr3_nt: TGTGCCAGCAGTGAACCCAGGGCAGGTTCTGCCGAGCAGTACTTC

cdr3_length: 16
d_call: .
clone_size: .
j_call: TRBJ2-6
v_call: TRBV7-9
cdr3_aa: CASSLAGAYGANVLTF
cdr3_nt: TGTGCCAGCAGCTTAGCAGGGGCTTATGGGGCCAACGTCCTGACTTTC

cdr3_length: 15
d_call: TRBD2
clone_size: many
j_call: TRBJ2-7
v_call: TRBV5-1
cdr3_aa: CASSLDASGSYEQYF
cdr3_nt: TGCGCCAGCAGCTTGGACGCTAGCGGGAGCTACGAGCAGTACTTC

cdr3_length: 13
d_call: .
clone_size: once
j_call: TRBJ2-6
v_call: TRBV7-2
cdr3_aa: CASSLEQPPVLTF
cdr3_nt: TGTGCCAGCAGCTTAGAACAGCCCCCCGTCCTGACTTTC

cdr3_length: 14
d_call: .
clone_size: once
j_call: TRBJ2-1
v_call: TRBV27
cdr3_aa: CASSGWAIQDEQFF
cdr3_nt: TGCGCCAGCAGTGGGTGGGCGATCCAGGATGAGCAGTTCTTC

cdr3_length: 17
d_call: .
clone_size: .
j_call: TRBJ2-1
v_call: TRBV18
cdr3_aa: CASSPGTAGGKGNEQFF
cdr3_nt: TGTGCCAGCTCACCGGGGACGGCTGGGGGCAAAGGCAATGAGCAGTTCTTC

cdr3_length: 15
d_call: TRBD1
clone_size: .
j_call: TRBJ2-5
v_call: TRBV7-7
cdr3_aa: CASSNPGQGGETQYF
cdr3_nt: TGTGCTAGCAGCAACCCGGGACAGGGGGGAGAGACCCAGTACTTC

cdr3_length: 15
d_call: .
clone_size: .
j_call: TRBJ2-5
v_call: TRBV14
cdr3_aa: CASSTVVEIQETQYF
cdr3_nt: TGTGCCAGCAGCACAGTTGTCGAGATTCAAGAGACCCAGTACTTC

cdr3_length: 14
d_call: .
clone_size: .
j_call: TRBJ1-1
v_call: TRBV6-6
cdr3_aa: CASSYGGKNTEAFF
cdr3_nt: TGTGCCAGCAGTTACGGGGGGAAGAACACTGAAGCTTTCTTT

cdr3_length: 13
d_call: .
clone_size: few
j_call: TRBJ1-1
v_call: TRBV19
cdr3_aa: CASSSTLNTEAFF
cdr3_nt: TGTGCCAGTAGTAGTACACTGAACACTGAAGCTTTCTTT

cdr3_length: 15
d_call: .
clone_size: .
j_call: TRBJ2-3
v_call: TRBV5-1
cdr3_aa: CASSGEAVSTDTQYF
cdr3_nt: TGCGCCAGCAGCGGAGAGGCGGTTAGCACAGATACGCAGTATTTT

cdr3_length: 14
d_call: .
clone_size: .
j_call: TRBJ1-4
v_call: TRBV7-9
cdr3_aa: CASSLRQGNEKLFF
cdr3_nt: TGTGCCAGCAGCTTACGTCAGGGGAATGAAAAACTGTTTTTT

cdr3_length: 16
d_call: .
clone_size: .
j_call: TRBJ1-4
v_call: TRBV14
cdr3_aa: CASSQDMTGRNEKLFF
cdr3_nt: TGTGCCAGCAGCCAAGATATGACGGGAAGAAATGAAAAACTGTTTTTT

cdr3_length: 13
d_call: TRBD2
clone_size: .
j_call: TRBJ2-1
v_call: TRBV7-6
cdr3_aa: CAIVAGTLGEQFF
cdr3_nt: TGTGCCATAGTAGCGGGAACCCTGGGGGAGCAGTTCTTC

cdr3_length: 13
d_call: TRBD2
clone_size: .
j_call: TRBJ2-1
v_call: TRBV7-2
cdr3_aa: CAAGRASGNEQFF
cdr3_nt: TGTGCCGCGGGTCGTGCTAGCGGCAATGAGCAGTTCTTC

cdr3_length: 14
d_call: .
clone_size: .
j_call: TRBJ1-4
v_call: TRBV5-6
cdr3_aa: CASSRRGFGEKLFF
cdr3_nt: TGTGCCAGCAGCCGACGGGGGTTTGGTGAAAAACTGTTTTTT

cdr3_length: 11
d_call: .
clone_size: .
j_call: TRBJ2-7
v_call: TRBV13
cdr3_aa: CASSDGAEFCF
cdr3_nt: TGTGCCAGCAGCGATGGGGCAGAGTTCTGCTTC

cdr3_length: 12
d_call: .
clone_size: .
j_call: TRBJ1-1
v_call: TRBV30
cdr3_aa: CAWSYGNTEAFF
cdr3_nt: TGTGCCTGGAGTTACGGGAACACTGAAGCTTTCTTT

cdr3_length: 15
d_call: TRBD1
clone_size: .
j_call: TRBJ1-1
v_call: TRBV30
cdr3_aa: CAWRKRTGVFSEAFF
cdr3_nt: TGTGCCTGGAGGAAGAGGACAGGGGTTTTCTCTGAAGCTTTCTTT

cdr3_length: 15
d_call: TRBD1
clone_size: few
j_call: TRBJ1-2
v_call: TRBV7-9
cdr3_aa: CASSHWDSRNYGYTF
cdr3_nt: TGTGCCAGCAGCCATTGGGACAGTAGAAACTATGGCTACACCTTC

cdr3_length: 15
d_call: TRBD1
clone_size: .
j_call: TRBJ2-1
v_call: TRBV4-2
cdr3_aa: CASSQNRDSYNEQFF
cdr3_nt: TGTGCCAGCAGCCAAAACCGGGACAGCTACAATGAGCAGTTCTTC

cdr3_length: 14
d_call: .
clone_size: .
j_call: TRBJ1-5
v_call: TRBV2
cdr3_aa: CASRRGQINQPQHF
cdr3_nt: TGTGCCAGCAGGAGGGGACAAATCAATCAGCCCCAGCATTTT

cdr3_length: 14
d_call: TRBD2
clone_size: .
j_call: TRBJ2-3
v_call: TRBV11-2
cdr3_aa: CAIFSGRDVDTQYF
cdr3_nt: TGTGCCATCTTTAGCGGGAGGGATGTAGATACGCAGTATTTT

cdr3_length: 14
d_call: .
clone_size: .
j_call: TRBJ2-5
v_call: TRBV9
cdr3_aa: CASSVGPGGETQYF
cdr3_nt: TGTGCCAGCAGCGTAGGGCCAGGTGGAGAGACCCAGTACTTC

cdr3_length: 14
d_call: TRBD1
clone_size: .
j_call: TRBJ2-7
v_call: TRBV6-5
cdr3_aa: CASSARDRASEQYF
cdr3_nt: TGTGCCAGCAGTGCCCGGGACAGGGCCTCCGAGCAGTACTTC

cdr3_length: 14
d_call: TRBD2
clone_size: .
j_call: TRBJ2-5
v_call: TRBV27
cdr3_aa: CASSAQLAVETQYF
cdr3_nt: TGTGCCAGCAGTGCCCAACTAGCGGTCGAGACCCAGTACTTC

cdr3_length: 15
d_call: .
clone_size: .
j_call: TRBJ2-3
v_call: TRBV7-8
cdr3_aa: CASREGPGEVDTQYF
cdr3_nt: TGTGCCAGCAGGGAAGGGCCGGGAGAGGTCGATACGCAGTATTTT

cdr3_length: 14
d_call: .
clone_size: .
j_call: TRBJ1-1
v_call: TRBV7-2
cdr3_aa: CASSLDLSSTEAFF
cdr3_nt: TGTGCCAGCAGCTTAGATTTATCCAGCACTGAAGCTTTCTTT

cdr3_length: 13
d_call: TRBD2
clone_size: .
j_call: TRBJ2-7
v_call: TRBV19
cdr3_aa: CASSVAGGNEQYF
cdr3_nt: TGTGCCAGTAGTGTAGCGGGAGGAAACGAGCAGTACTTC

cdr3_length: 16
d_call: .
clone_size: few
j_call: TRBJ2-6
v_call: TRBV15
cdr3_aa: CATSRTRGSGANVLTF
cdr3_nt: TGTGCCACCAGCAGAACCAGGGGCTCTGGGGCCAACGTCCTGACTTTC

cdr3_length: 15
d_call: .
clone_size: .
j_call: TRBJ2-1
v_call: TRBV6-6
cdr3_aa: CASSFYSRSYNEQFF
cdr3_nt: TGTGCCAGCAGTTTCTACTCGCGCTCCTACAATGAGCAGTTCTTC

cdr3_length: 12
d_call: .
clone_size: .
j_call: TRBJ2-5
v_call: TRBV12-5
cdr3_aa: CASGLRGETQYF
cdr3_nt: TGTGCTAGTGGTTTAAGGGGGGAGACCCAGTACTTC

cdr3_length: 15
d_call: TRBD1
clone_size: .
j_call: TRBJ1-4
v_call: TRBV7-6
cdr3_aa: CASSLETGRNEKLFF
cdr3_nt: TGTGCCAGCAGCTTAGAGACAGGGCGGAATGAAAAACTGTTTTTT

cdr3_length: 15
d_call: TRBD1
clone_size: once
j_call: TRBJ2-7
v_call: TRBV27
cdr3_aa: CASSSVGQGKVEQYF
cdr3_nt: TGTGCCAGCAGTTCGGTAGGACAGGGGAAGGTCGAGCAGTACTTC

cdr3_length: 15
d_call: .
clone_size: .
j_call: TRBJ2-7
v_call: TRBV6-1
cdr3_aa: CASSERGGSSYEQYF
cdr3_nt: TGTGCCAGCAGTGAAAGGGGGGGAAGCTCCTACGAGCAGTACTTC

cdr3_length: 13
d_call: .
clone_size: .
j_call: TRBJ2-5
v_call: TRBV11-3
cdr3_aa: CASSLGQIETQYF
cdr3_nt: TGTGCCAGCAGCTTGGGCCAGATAGAGACCCAGTACTTC

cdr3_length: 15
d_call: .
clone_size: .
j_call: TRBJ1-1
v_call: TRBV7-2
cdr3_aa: CASSLAGQGTTEAFF
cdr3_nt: TGTGCCAGCAGCTTAGCCGGCCAGGGCACTACTGAAGCTTTCTTT

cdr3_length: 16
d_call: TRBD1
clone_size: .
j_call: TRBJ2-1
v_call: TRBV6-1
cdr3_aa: CASSDVQGKSYNEQFF
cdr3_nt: TGTGCCAGCAGTGATGTACAGGGGAAATCCTACAATGAGCAGTTCTTC

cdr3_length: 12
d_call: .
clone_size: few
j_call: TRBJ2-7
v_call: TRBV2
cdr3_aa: CASSRQVGEQYF
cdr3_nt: TGTGCCAGCAGTAGACAGGTAGGCGAGCAGTACTTC

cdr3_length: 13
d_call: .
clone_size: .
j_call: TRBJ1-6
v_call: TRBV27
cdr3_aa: CASGSIGGSPLHF
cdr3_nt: TGTGCCAGCGGGAGCATCGGCGGTTCACCCCTCCACTTT

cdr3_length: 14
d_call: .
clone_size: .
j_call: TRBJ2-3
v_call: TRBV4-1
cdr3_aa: CASSQLTSGDTQYF
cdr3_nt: TGCGCCAGCAGCCAACTGACTAGTGGAGATACGCAGTATTTT

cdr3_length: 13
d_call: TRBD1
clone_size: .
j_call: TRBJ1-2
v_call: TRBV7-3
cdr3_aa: CASSFEGAIGYTF
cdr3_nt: TGTGCCAGCAGCTTCGAGGGGGCAATTGGCTACACCTTC

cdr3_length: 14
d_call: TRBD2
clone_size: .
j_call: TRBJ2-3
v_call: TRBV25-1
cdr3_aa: CASSERLAADTQYF
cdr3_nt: TGTGCCAGCAGTGAACGACTAGCAGCAGATACGCAGTATTTT

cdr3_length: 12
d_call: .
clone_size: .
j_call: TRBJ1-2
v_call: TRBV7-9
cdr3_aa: CSSSGEGDGYTF
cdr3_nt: TGTTCCAGCAGCGGGGAGGGGGATGGCTACACCTTC

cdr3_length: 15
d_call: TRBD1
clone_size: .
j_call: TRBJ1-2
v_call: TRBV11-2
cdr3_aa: CASSLIGQGNSLYTF
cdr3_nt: TGTGCCAGCAGCCTTATCGGACAGGGTAATTCGCTCTACACCTTC

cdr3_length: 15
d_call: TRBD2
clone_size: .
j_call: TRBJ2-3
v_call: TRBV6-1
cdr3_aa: CASSRLAREADTQYF
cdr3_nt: TGTGCCAGCAGCCGGCTGGCGCGGGAGGCCGATACGCAGTATTTT

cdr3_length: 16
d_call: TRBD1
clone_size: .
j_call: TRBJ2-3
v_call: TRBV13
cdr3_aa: CASSYSGQGMLDTQYF
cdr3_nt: TGTGCCAGCAGCTACTCGGGACAGGGGATGTTAGATACGCAGTATTTT